This T cell receptor beta chain was obtained from a study of blood T cells in healthy people across ages. Study-wide results and caveats: While age rose, TCR beta diversity per million T cells dropped in a roughly linear way.

Combining a sample-barcoded 5' primer with a J-beta primer mix, a second PCR ran for about 6 to 12 cycles. TCRdb reprocessed the 5' RACE reads with MiXCR, giving one entry per CDR3 protein. The sample consists of about 1,400,000 distinct CDR3 sequences, around 42% of them appearing once. This clonotype was detected once. Its antigen is not known. CDR3 length equals 14 residues. Trimming stripped 6 bases from V and 4 bases from J, with 18 bases between. The germline V gene encodes CDR1 DFQATT and CDR2 SNEGSKA (reference sequence). Each of the donors had roughly 9.4 milliliters of peripheral blood drawn into EDTA-treated Vacutainer tubes. Total RNA was isolated from each sample in quantities of at least 6 micrograms.

This TCR was recovered from a woman under 30 in good health. This rearrangement joins TRBV20-1 to TRBJ1-2; possibly TRBD1 for D (6 bases). Source material: blood. As DNA, the CDR3 is TGCAGTGCCAAAAGAGGGACACCAGTCTATGGCTACACCTTC. Protein: CSAKRGTPVYGYTF.